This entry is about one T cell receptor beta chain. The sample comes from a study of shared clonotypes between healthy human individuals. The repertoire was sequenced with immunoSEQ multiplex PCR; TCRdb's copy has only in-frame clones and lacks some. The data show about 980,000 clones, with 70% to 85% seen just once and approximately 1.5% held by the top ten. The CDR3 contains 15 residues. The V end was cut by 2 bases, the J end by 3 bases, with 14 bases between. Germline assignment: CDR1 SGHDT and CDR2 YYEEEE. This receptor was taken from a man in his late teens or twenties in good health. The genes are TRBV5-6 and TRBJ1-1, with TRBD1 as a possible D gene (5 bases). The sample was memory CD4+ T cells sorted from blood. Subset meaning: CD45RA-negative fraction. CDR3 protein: CASSFGYVGDTEAFF. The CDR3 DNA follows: TGTGCCAGCAGCTTTGGGTACGTGGGGGACACTGAAGCTTTCTTT.